This T cell receptor beta chain was obtained from a study of vaccination and CD4 T cells after COVID-19. CDR1 and CDR2 from the germline V gene are MGHDK and SYGVNS. V was trimmed by 2 bases and J by 5 bases, leaving 12 bases between them. CDR3 size: 14 residues. Indicated treatment: roughly 10-day PBMC culture with coronavirus spike peptide pools or control peptides (ViraFEST assay). Sequencing of the DNA from cultured CD4+ T cells was carried out with the Oncomine TCR Beta short-read assay. Using its own MiXCR run on the PCR reads, TCRdb lists one record per CDR3 protein. The sample includes about 19,000 distinct CDR3 sequences, approximately 40% seen only once; the top ten take 12% to 15%. Remarks on this clonotype: Its antigen is currently unknown.

This sequence originates from a human donor with COVID-19. The sample taken for sequencing was cultured CD4+ T cells from blood. V gene TRBV25-1 combines with J gene TRBJ2-5, with TRBD2 as a possible D gene (5 bases). The CDR3 DNA reads as TGTGCCAGCAGTGAAGCCAGGTCGGGGGAGACCCAGTACTTC. Its protein product is CASSEARSGETQYF.